This TCR beta chain emerged from a study of identical twins. Study-level points and caveats: In drawing conclusions, the study used cross-sectional statistical analysis and did not follow the same donors. Weaker excess sharing between twins was seen in beta out-of-frame sequences.

A word on this clonotype: What it binds is unknown.

The CDR3 length is 11 residues. Germline V gene sequence: CDR1 SQVTM, CDR2 ANQGSEA. Between the trimmed V and J ends, which lost 4 bases and 3 bases, there was a span of 7 bases. One entry per CDR3 protein results from TCRdb running MiXCR on the 5' RACE reads. Of 500,000 to 650,000 distinct CDR3 sequences in the sample, around 7.5% were seen once. This sample also appeared in a second study, on yellow fever vaccine responses in identical twins.

The origin of this receptor is a woman under 30 in good health. Input material: PBMCs. The V call is TRBV29-1, the J call TRBJ2-7; no clear D gene. The CDR3 reads CSVADNYEQYV. As DNA, the CDR3 is TGCAGCGTTGCCGACAACTACGAGCAGTACGTC.